The clone carrying this T cell receptor (beta chain) was detected ten times or more. Antigen: not known. The sample is drawn from a study of T cells after posttransplantation cyclophosphamide. Regarding the study as a whole: Donor-recipient repertoire similarity was low at 1-2 months, rising over year one. TRB overlap between skin or GI tissue T cells and blood was limited. TRB clonality was highly associated with recipient CMV seropositivity and reactivation.

On the day of bone marrow donation, the related graft donor provided peripheral blood. The method was immunoSEQ multiplex PCR; TCRdb's version includes in-frame clones alone and lacks a portion of them. Observed in the sample are tens of thousands of clones, none of them singletons. The clonotype originates from a woman in her 30s in good health and a related stem cell transplant donor. Sequences were obtained from PBMCs.

The CDR3 protein is CASRRGTEAFF. The DNA for the CDR3 is TGTGCCAGCAGGAGGGGAACTGAAGCTTTCTTT. The chain uses TRBV2 and TRBJ1-1; the D gene is possibly TRBD1 (5 bases). Trimming removed 6 bases at V and 5 bases at J, with 7 bases between. The CDR3 is made up of 11 amino acids. Germline CDR1 SNHLY, CDR2 FYNNEI.